Listed here are 2 T cell receptor beta chains from one sample, sequenced in a study of control samples from healthy donors and cancer patients. Sequenced by immunoSEQ multiplex PCR; TCRdb stores in-frame clones only, minus some. There are about 94,000 clones in the sample; 86% occur only once, and roughly 1.3% lies in the top ten. Sequenced: blood. The receptors were gathered from a woman between 45 and 65 years old in good health.

The chain combines TRBV5-1 with TRBJ2-1; tentative D call: TRBD1 (6 bases). Germline CDR1 is SGHRS and CDR2 is YFSETQ. CDR3 size: 14 residues. The V end was cut by 0 bases, the J end by 3 bases, with 7 bases between. The CDR3 DNA reads as TGCGCCAGCAGCTTGGGCAGGGGCTACAATGAGCAGTTCTTC. It codes for CASSLGRGYNEQFF.

The genes are TRBV19 and TRBJ1-4; 9 nucleotides line up with TRBD1. There are 13 residues in the CDR3. With V trimmed by 6 bases and J by 8 bases, 4 bases remained unmatched. Looked up from germline, CDR1 is LNHDA and CDR2 is SQIVND (reference sequence). DNA of the CDR3: TGTGCCAGTAGCGACAGGGGGGAAGAAAAACTGTTTTTT. It specifies CASSDRGEEKLFF.